These T cell receptor beta chains were read from a single sample in a study of beta chain features in type 1 diabetes. Produced via immunoSEQ multiplex PCR; TCRdb's table is partial and in-frame only. The repertoire includes about 710,000 clones, about 14% of them detected once, and roughly 0.04% sits in the top ten. Sequences were obtained from naive CD4+ T cells from blood. The source of these receptors is a young man with type 1 diabetes. Both conserved end residues are part of each CDR3. Fields, in order: J gene, clone size, D gene, V gene, CDR3 length, CDR3 protein, CDR3 DNA. A D gene is named only where the DNA matches it firmly. A row's size may be missing; if present it is once, few, many or a size class.

>TRBJ1-6|.|.|TRBV7-3|14
CASSLRTDNSPLHF
TGTGCCAGCAGCTTGAGGACCGATAATTCACCCCTCCACTTT
>TRBJ2-3|few|.|TRBV5-4|14
CASSLFQGADTQYF
TGTGCCAGCAGCTTGTTCCAAGGGGCCGATACGCAGTATTTT
>TRBJ1-2|.|.|TRBV4-2|14
CASSQSLGGLGYTF
TGTGCCAGCAGCCAATCCCTGGGGGGGCTCGGCTACACCTTC
>TRBJ2-6|.|.|TRBV30|21
CAWSVWSLGRAVSSGANVLTF
TGTGCCTGGAGTGTATGGTCCCTGGGCAGGGCCGTCAGCTCTGGGGCCAACGTCCTGACTTTC
>TRBJ2-5|.|.|TRBV18|13
CASSLDSQETQYF
TGTGCCAGCTCACTGGACTCCCAAGAGACCCAGTACTTC
>TRBJ1-1|few|TRBD1|TRBV5-4|15
CASRTDQGVNTEAFF
TGTGCCAGCAGAACTGATCAGGGGGTGAACACTGAAGCTTTCTTT
>TRBJ2-7|.|.|TRBV7-2|14
CASSSTDGTYEQYF
TGTGCCAGCAGCTCCACGGATGGGACGTACGAGCAGTACTTC
>TRBJ1-5|.|.|TRBV28|13
CASLGRFNQPQHF
TGTGCCAGCCTGGGACGGTTTAATCAGCCCCAGCATTTT
>TRBJ2-7|few|.|TRBV6-6|13
CASSYSQRYEQYF
TGTGCCAGCAGTTACTCCCAGCGTTACGAGCAGTACTTC
>TRBJ2-2|few|.|TRBV19|17
CASRILPFGTFSGELFF
TGTGCCAGTAGGATCTTACCCTTCGGGACATTTAGCGGGGAGCTGTTTTTT
>TRBJ1-1|.|.|TRBV19|14
CASSIRSSYTEAFF
TGTGCCAGTAGTATACGCAGTTCCTACACTGAAGCTTTCTTT
>TRBJ1-4|few|.|TRBV27|13
CASSATTNEKLFF
TGTGCCAGCAGTGCAACAACTAATGAAAAACTGTTTTTT
>TRBJ2-1|few|TRBD1|TRBV5-1|15
CASSSGQGPYNEQFF
TGCGCCAGCAGCTCCGGACAGGGCCCCTACAATGAGCAGTTCTTC
>TRBJ1-1|.|.|TRBV18|14
CASSPTASNTEAFF
TGTGCCAGCTCACCGACAGCGTCGAACACTGAAGCTTTCTTT
>TRBJ2-7|.|.|TRBV30|14
CAWSGGLGFYEQYF
TGTGCCTGGAGTGGAGGCCTAGGTTTCTACGAGCAGTACTTC
>TRBJ2-7|.|TRBD2|TRBV6-5|15
CASSYSLAGGYEQYF
TGTGCCAGCAGTTACTCATTAGCGGGGGGTTACGAGCAGTACTTC
>TRBJ2-2|few|TRBD2|TRBV28|18
CASRIPGTSGGKAGELFF
TGTGCCAGCAGAATCCCCGGGACTAGCGGGGGGAAAGCCGGGGAGCTGTTTTTT
>TRBJ2-7|.|.|TRBV21-1|12
CASSPGPDEQYF
TGTGCCAGCAGCCCCGGGCCCGACGAGCAGTACTTC
>TRBJ2-1|few|TRBD2|TRBV25-1|18
CASSASRLAGDTYNEQFF
TGTGCCAGCAGTGCGTCAAGACTAGCGGGCGATACCTACAATGAGCAGTTCTTC
>TRBJ2-2|.|.|TRBV29-1|12
CSALTSPGELFF
TGCAGCGCCCTGACTAGTCCCGGGGAGCTGTTTTTT
>TRBJ2-1|.|.|TRBV9|13
CASSVVDTHEQFF
TGTGCCAGCAGCGTAGTGGACACCCATGAGCAGTTCTTC
>TRBJ1-2|.|TRBD1|TRBV30|13
CAWSPDRDGGYTF
TGTGCCTGGAGTCCAGACAGGGATGGTGGCTACACCTTC
>TRBJ1-2|.|.|TRBV5-1|13
CASSLGQNYGYTF
TGCGCCAGCAGCTTGGGTCAGAACTATGGCTACACCTTC
>TRBJ2-5|.|TRBD1|TRBV2|15
CASRPGTGIGETQYF
TGTGCCAGCAGACCCGGGACAGGTATCGGAGAGACCCAGTACTTC